The rows below give T cell receptor beta chains drawn from one sample of a study of Ad26.COV2.S vaccination and SARS-CoV-2 variants. The data were produced by immunoSEQ multiplex PCR, yet TCRdb's version contains in-frame clones alone and is incomplete. The sample shows about 460,000 clones, about nine tenths of them seen only once. Material: peripheral blood, obtained in a trial of Ad26.COV2.S vaccine versus placebo. These TCRs come from a person between 18 and 65 years old who received the Ad26.COV2.S COVID-19 vaccine or a placebo. Both conserved end residues are part of each CDR3.

TRBV9,CASSVGTYSGNTIYF
TRBV7-9,CASSFGGNGEQYF
TRBV5-4,CASSVDRGNEKLFF
TRBV21-1,CAITSGLFDTEAFF
TRBV6-4,CASRADRGLGYTF
TRBV15,CATSSLGRRNTEAFF
TRBV18,CASSPLSKETQYF
TRBV3-1/TRBV3-2,CASSPTADQPQHF
TRBV6-5,CASSRGEISADTQYF
TRBV7-8,CASSLVTGNSYNSPLHF
TRBV24-1,CATSQGQWTEAFF
TRBV6-2/TRBV6-3,CASSYSGAGSADTQYF
TRBV14,CASSILAGGIYEQYF
TRBV29-1,CSIPGPTLYNEQFF
TRBV19,CASSQNDRSYGYTF
TRBV5-1,CASSLKGQGVSEQYF
TRBV4-3,CASSQDGGAPEAFF
TRBV18,CASSRGHNSNTGELFF
TRBV19,CASTHPAGTQPQHF
TRBV5-4,CASSDLAGGPNEQYF
TRBV4-1,CASSQEPPGDYEQYF
TRBV19,CASSIRARQTYEQYF
TRBV6-5,CASRGPYEQYF
TRBV5-1,CASSLSPTGVGDEQFF
TRBV4-1,CASSQFTRVSGNYGYTF
TRBV9,CASSAPPGGPIGNTIYF
TRBV7-2,CASSLGASGLKKGNEQFF
TRBV19,CASSPQGTVEGEQYF
TRBV4-3,CASSQDHPSRETQYF
TRBV29-1,CSVLSTSSYEQYF
TRBV2,CASSSSLWGVGNSPLHF
TRBV2,CASLLAGYDEQFF
TRBV7-2,CASVPEPLVGTEAFF
TRBV9,CASTPDRANYGYTF
TRBV3-1/TRBV3-2,CASSQDFTAIHTDTQYF
TRBV4-1,CASSQDPLLGRIFHNQPQHF
TRBV5-4,CASSPAGVRGKNSPLHF
TRBV15,CATSRDIVVLNEKLFF
TRBV19,CASSPGRGVINYGYTF
TRBV5-1,CASLRGGHETGELFF
TRBV18,CASSRPISSEEWSYNEQFF
TRBV28,CASSLLGTSGLGNEQFF
TRBV10-3,CAISSDRAYEQYF
TRBV10-3,CATTGQVTDTQYF
TRBV28,CASIKGYTEAFF
TRBV7-8,CASSQTWVLSAKNIQYF
TRBV7-6,CASSLTPGQGNEKLFF
TRBV5-5,CASSADARGPYF
TRBV19,CASSPTMVDYTDTQYF
TRBV27,CASSLGWNTEAFF
TRBV7-6,CASSRTGAGQPQHF
TRBV9,CASSVVSGLAPDTQYF
TRBV10-3,CAISGGQPDTQYF
TRBV7-7,CASRHTEAFF
TRBV27,CASSVTGPLYNSPLHF
TRBV11-3,CASSQEGQRYNEQFF
TRBV5-1,CASSLDRVDQPQHF
TRBV10-3,CAISSPASGHYNEQFF
TRBV5-1,CASRTGTSEAYEQYF
TRBV4-1,CASSQTGTGGNEQFF